The present TCR beta chain was sequenced within a study of blood T cell repertoires in COVID-19. The method was immunoSEQ multiplex PCR; TCRdb's version includes in-frame clones alone and lacks a portion of them. The sample yields about 160,000 clones, around four fifths seen once. Material: peripheral blood. This TCR derives from a human donor in a cohort sampled during active COVID-19.

The CDR3 nucleotides are TGTGCCAGCAGCCCCGTTTCCCGTCAAGAGACCCAGTACTTC. Amino acids: CASSPVSRQETQYF. V usage is TRBV5-6 and J usage is TRBJ2-5; D remains ambiguous. The germline CDR1 and CDR2 sequences are SGHDT and YYEEEE. The length of the CDR3 is 14 residues. Trimming took 4 bases from V and 2 from J, leaving 12 bases between them.